These T cell receptor beta chains were read from a single sample in a study of graft-versus-host responses after intestinal transplantation. The data were produced by immunoSEQ multiplex PCR, yet TCRdb's version contains in-frame clones alone and is incomplete. The table lists tens of thousands of clones, 55% to 60% of them singletons. Sample: alloreactive CD4+ T cells from a mixed lymphocyte reaction culture, taken before intestinal transplant. The origin of the receptors is a human patient who received an intestinal transplant. CDR3s include the opening cysteine and the closing phenylalanine or tryptophan. Each record gives: clone size, J gene, D gene, V gene, CDR3 DNA, CDR3 protein. A D gene is named only where the DNA matches it firmly. Size values are once, few and many counts, or a class for expanded clones, and some rows have none.

abundance: -; j_gene: TRBJ2-5; d_gene: -; v_gene: TRBV14; CDR3nt: TGTGCCAGCAGCCCCCGGGTAGGGGGGACCCAGTACTTC; CDR3aa: CASSPRVGGTQYF
abundance: -; j_gene: TRBJ2-4; d_gene: -; v_gene: TRBV7-2; CDR3nt: TGTGCCAGCAGCTTAGAGGGGGGGACCAAAAACATTCAGTACTTC; CDR3aa: CASSLEGGTKNIQYF
abundance: few; j_gene: TRBJ1-4; d_gene: -; v_gene: TRBV16; CDR3nt: TGTGCCAGCAGCCAGTGGTTGTTCGGTGTCACTAATGAAAAACTGTTTTTT; CDR3aa: CASSQWLFGVTNEKLFF
abundance: few; j_gene: TRBJ1-2; d_gene: -; v_gene: TRBV10-3; CDR3nt: TGTGCCATCAGTGAGGGTTCCAGTGACCTGGGCGGCTACACCTTC; CDR3aa: CAISEGSSDLGGYTF
abundance: -; j_gene: TRBJ2-1; d_gene: -; v_gene: TRBV5-6; CDR3nt: TGTGCCAGCAGCTTGGTGCGCACGACAGTTAGCTCCTACAATGAGCAGTTCTTC; CDR3aa: CASSLVRTTVSSYNEQFF
abundance: -; j_gene: TRBJ2-6; d_gene: TRBD1; v_gene: TRBV19; CDR3nt: TGTGCCAGCGGGGCAGGGGGTACTGGGGCCAACGTCCTGACTTTC; CDR3aa: CASGAGGTGANVLTF
abundance: -; j_gene: TRBJ2-7; d_gene: TRBD1; v_gene: TRBV18; CDR3nt: TGTGCCAGCTCACGGGAAGCCGGGACAGGGGGCGAGCAGTACTTC; CDR3aa: CASSREAGTGGEQYF
abundance: -; j_gene: TRBJ1-4; d_gene: TRBD1; v_gene: TRBV9; CDR3nt: TGTGCCAGCAGCGTAACAGGGGGGGACTCTAATGAAAAACTGTTTTTT; CDR3aa: CASSVTGGDSNEKLFF
abundance: -; j_gene: TRBJ2-5; d_gene: TRBD1; v_gene: TRBV5-1; CDR3nt: TGCGCCAGCAGCTCCGGGACAGGGACAGAGACCCAGTACTTC; CDR3aa: CASSSGTGTETQYF
abundance: -; j_gene: TRBJ1-2; d_gene: TRBD1; v_gene: TRBV7-9; CDR3nt: TGTGCCAGCAGCCCGGACAGGTTCTTCTATGGCTACACCTTC; CDR3aa: CASSPDRFFYGYTF